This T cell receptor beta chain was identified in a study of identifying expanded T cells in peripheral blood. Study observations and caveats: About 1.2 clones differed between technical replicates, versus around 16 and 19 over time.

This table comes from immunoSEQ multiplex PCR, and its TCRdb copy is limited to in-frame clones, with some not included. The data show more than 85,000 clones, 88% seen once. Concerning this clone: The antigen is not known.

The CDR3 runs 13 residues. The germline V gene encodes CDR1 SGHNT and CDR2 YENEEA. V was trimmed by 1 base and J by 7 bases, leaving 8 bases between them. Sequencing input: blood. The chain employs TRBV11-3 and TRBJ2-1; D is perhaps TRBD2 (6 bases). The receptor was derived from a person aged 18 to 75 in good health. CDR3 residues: CASSLAGGNEQFF. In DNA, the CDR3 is TGTGCCAGCAGCTTAGCTGGGGGGAATGAGCAGTTCTTC. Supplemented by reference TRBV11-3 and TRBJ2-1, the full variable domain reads EAGVVQSPRYKIIEKKQPVAFWCNPISGHNTLYWYLQNLGQGPELLIRYENEEAVDDSQLPKDRFSAERLKGVDSTLKIQPAELGDSAVYLCASSLAGGNEQFFGPGTRLTVL.